A selection of T cell receptor beta chains follows, all from one sample in a study of beta chain features in type 1 diabetes. Repertoires were generated with immunoSEQ multiplex PCR, while TCRdb's copy carries only in-frame clones and drops some. Here the sample spans about 340,000 clones, 13% being singletons. The material sequenced was naive CD4+ T cells from blood. The source is a woman between 18 and 29 years old with type 1 diabetes. CDR3s leave out the opening cysteine and the closing phenylalanine or tryptophan. Fields, in order: J gene, V gene, D gene, CDR3 protein. D genes are given only for firm matches.

>TRBJ2-1|TRBV13|TRBD2
ASSLDLGMPRASGREENYNEQF
>TRBJ2-3|TRBV9|-
ASSDLGATDTQY
>TRBJ2-2|TRBV7-2|-
ASSLRNTGELF
>TRBJ2-5|TRBV11-2|TRBD2
ASSLVRQTSGRRRETQY
>TRBJ2-1|TRBV11-2|-
ASSLVSYNEQF
>TRBJ2-1|TRBV5-4|-
ASSFTDWFSSYNEQF
>TRBJ1-1|TRBV7-9|-
ASSPGQMNTEAF
>TRBJ2-2|TRBV9|-
ASSPDSRTGELF
>TRBJ2-1|TRBV7-8|TRBD2
ASSEIAGVGYNEQF
>TRBJ1-1|TRBV30|TRBD1
AWKTRGRNTEAF
>TRBJ1-1|TRBV7-2|-
ASSLDSSYTEAF
>TRBJ2-7|TRBV28|TRBD2
ASGLAGAIGREQY
>TRBJ1-1|TRBV7-9|-
ASSFQGGGTEAF
>TRBJ1-4|TRBV5-4|-
ASQLPGREKLF
>TRBJ1-3|TRBV30|TRBD1
AWSRDSSRTIY
>TRBJ1-4|TRBV27|TRBD1
ASSQDRLNEKLF
>TRBJ2-7|TRBV7-2|TRBD2
ASSSTTSGSSEQY
>TRBJ1-2|TRBV7-2|-
ASRPDSNYGYT
>TRBJ1-2|TRBV5-1|-
ASSPSPGGSNYGYT
>TRBJ1-5|TRBV4-2|TRBD1
ASSQDRDRGQPQH
>TRBJ2-1|TRBV2|TRBD2
ASRQLRLAGPSYNEQF
>TRBJ2-7|TRBV2|TRBD1
ASGGRGGDYEQY
>TRBJ2-3|TRBV2|-
ASSLTRRADTQY
>TRBJ2-7|TRBV20-1|-
SATVAEQY
>TRBJ2-1|TRBV15|TRBD2
ATSRDGGEREGLDEQF
>TRBJ2-5|TRBV15|TRBD2
ATSAGDGETQY
>TRBJ2-3|TRBV5-1|TRBD1
ASSTPPGQGTYTQY
>TRBJ2-4|TRBV5-4|TRBD2
ASTWTSGRAMGNIQY
>TRBJ2-5|TRBV7-3|TRBD2
ASSSGTSGIQETQY
>TRBJ2-1|TRBV9|-
ASSTRLASYNEQF
>TRBJ1-5|TRBV19|-
ATDDRRRNQPQH
>TRBJ1-2|TRBV7-6|TRBD1
ASSSVPGWTGGGYGYT
>TRBJ2-2|TRBV5-1|-
ASSLIMAAGELF
>TRBJ1-2|TRBV6-1|-
ASTQGSYGYT
>TRBJ1-1|TRBV4-3|-
ASSQEGRGNTEAF
>TRBJ2-1|TRBV19|-
ASKLAAESYNEQF
>TRBJ2-5|TRBV9|-
ASSVRELETQY
>TRBJ1-5|TRBV2|-
ASTDGDQPQH
>TRBJ2-7|TRBV7-9|TRBD2
ASSSLGGRAYEQY
>TRBJ2-5|TRBV4-2|-
ASSQRETQY
>TRBJ1-1|TRBV12-5|-
ASGLPTGGAEAF
>TRBJ1-1|TRBV18|-
ASSPTGQMNTEAF
>TRBJ2-3|TRBV9|TRBD2
ASSVSAGAGADTQY
>TRBJ2-1|TRBV7-2|-
ASSLGVQRSDEQF
>TRBJ1-1|TRBV6-6|-
ASSYSGGTEAF
>TRBJ1-1|TRBV5-4|-
ASSSRGAMNTEAF